This T cell receptor beta chain was recovered during a study of cytotoxic CD8 clonotypes in ibrutinib-treated CLL. Findings of the study overall: Baseline clonality was higher than in age-matched healthy donors and moved in step with circulating CD8+ T-cell counts. Public clonotypes showed up rarely, and on treatment they shrank or held steady.

V was clipped by 0 bases and J by 8 bases, with 15 bases between them. This CDR3 is built from 15 residues. Germline CDR1 SGDLS, CDR2 YYNGEE. Assay: immunoSEQ multiplex PCR; the TCRdb copy retains only in-frame clones and omits some. The sample carries a few hundred thousand clones, 60% to 80% recorded once. As regards this clone: Its cognate antigen is unknown.

The sample consisted of PBMCs, taken after 36 months of ibrutinib treatment. This receptor was obtained from a human donor with chronic lymphocytic leukemia. This rearrangement joins TRBV9 to TRBJ2-1; D assignment may be TRBD1 or TRBD2 (5 bases each). CDR3 sequence: CASSVDGTLLDEQFF. The CDR3 DNA is TGTGCCAGCAGCGTAGACGGGACCCTCCTCGATGAGCAGTTCTTC.